This TCR beta chain was recorded in a study of T-cell reconstitution after alpha-beta-depleted transplantation in children. This clonotype was picked up a small number of times. V was cut by 5 bases and J by 4 bases, with 15 bases left in between. Germline CDR1 is SGHRS and CDR2 is YFSETQ. The length of the CDR3 is 14 residues. During its preparation, the TCRbeta library received unique molecular identifiers. MiXCR, applied by TCRdb to the PCR reads, yields one record per CDR3 protein. The data show around 580,000 distinct CDR3 sequences, 27% seen once. The rearrangement uses TRBV5-1 and TRBJ2-5; perhaps TRBD1 as D (5 bases). The material was PBMCs, obtained before TCRalphabeta/CD19-depleted stem cell transplant. This receptor was taken from a boy under two years old with Wiskott-Aldrich syndrome, due to receive a stem cell transplant. CDR3 in amino acids: CASRIDSFGETQYF. The CDR3 DNA sequence: TGCGCCAGCAGGATTGACAGTTTTGGAGAGACCCAGTACTTC.